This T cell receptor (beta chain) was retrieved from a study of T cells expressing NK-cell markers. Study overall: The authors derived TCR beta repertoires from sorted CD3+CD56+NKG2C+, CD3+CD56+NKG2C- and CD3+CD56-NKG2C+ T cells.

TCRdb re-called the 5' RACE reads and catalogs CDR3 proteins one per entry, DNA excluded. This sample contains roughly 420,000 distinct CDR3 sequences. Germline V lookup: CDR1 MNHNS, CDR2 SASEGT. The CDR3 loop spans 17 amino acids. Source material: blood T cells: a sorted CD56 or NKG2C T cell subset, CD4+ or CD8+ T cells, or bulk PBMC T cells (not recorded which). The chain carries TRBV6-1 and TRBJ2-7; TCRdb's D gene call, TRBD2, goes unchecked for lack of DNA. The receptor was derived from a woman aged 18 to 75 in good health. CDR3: CASVRQKGSLESYEQYF.